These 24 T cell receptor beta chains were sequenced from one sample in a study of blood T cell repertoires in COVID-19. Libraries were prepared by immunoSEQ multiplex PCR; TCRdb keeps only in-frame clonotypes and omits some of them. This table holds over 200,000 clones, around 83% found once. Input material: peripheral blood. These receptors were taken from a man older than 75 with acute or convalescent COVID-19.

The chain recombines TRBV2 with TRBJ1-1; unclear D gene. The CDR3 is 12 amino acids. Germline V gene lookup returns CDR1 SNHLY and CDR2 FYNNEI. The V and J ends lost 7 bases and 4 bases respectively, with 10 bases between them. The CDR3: CASKPEGTEAFF. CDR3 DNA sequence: TGTGCCAGCAAACCGGAGGGCACTGAAGCTTTCTTT.

This chain's CDR3 is CASSPAISTGGMETQYF. DNA of the CDR3: TGTGCCAGCAGCCCCGCGATCTCGACAGGGGGCATGGAGACCCAGTACTTC. The genes are TRBV11-2 and TRBJ2-5; 10 nucleotides agree with TRBD1. Losses at the gene ends were 5 bases for V and 5 bases for J; bases not matched to a gene: 14. The CDR3 spans 17 residues. Germline V gives CDR1 SGHAT, CDR2 FQNNGV.

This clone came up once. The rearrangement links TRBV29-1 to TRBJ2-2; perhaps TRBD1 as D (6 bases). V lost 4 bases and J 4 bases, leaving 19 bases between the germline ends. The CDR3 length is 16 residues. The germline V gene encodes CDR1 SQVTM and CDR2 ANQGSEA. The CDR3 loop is CSVGRDGSGATGELFF. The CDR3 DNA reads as TGCAGCGTTGGAAGGGATGGTTCAGGGGCCACCGGGGAGCTGTTTTTT.

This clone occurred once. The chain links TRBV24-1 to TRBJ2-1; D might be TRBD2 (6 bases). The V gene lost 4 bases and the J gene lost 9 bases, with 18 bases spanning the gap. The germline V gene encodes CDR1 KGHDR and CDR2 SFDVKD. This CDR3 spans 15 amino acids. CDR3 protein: CATSDPSRAGIEQFF. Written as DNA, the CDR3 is TGTGCCACCAGTGACCCCTCCAGGGCGGGGATTGAGCAGTTCTTC.

The CDR3 nucleotides read TGTGCCAGCAGCTTCGGCAGGGCCAACACTGAAGCTTTCTTT. Protein product: CASSFGRANTEAFF. V and J are TRBV7-8 and TRBJ1-1, with D tentatively TRBD1 (5 bases). The CDR3 has 14 amino acids. CDR1 is SGHVS and CDR2 is FQNEAQ in the germline V gene. V shed 3 bases and J shed 2 bases, with 10 bases lying between them. Complete variable domain (other parts from reference TRBV7-8 and TRBJ1-1): GAGVSQSPRYKVAKRGQDVALRCDPISGHVSLFWYQQALGQGPEFLTYFQNEAQLDKSGLPSDRFFAERPEGSVSTLKIQRTQQEDSAVYLCASSFGRANTEAFFGQGTRLTVV.

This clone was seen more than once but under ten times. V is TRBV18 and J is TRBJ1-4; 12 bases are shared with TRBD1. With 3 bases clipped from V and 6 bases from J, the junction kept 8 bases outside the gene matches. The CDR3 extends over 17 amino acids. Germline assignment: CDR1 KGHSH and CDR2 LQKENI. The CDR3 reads CASSPSGTGGFDEKLFF. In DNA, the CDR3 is TGTGCCAGCTCACCTTCCGGGACAGGGGGCTTCGATGAAAAACTGTTTTTT.

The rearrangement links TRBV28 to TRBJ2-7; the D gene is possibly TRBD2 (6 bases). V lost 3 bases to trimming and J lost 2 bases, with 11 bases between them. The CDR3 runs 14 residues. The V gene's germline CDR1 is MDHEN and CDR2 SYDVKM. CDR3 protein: CASSLEGLTYEQYF. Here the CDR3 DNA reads TGTGCCAGCAGTTTGGAGGGTTTGACCTACGAGCAGTACTTC.

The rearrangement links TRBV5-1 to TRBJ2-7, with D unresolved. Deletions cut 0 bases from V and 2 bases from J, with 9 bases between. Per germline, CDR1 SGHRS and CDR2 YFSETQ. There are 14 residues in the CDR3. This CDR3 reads CASSLEVYPYEQYF. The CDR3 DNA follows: TGCGCCAGCAGCTTGGAAGTCTACCCCTACGAGCAGTACTTC.

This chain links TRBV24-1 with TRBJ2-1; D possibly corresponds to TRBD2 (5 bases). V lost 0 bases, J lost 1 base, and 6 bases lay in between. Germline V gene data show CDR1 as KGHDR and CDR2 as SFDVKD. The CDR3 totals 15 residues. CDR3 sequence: CATSDLPGSYNEQFF. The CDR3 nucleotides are TGTGCCACCAGTGATTTGCCGGGATCCTACAATGAGCAGTTCTTC.

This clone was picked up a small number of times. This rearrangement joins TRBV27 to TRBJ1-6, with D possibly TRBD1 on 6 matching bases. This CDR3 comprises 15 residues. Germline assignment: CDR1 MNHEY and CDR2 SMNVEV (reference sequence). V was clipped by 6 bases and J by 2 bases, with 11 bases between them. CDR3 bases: TGTGCCAGCAGCTACAGGGACACCTATAATTCACCCCTCCACTTT. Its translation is CASSYRDTYNSPLHF.

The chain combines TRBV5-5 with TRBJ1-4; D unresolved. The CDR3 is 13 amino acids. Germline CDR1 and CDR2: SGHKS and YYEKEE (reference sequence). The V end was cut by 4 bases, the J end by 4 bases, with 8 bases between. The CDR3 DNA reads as TGTGCCAGCAGCCCGTACTATAATGAAAAACTGTTTTTT. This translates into CASSPYYNEKLFF.

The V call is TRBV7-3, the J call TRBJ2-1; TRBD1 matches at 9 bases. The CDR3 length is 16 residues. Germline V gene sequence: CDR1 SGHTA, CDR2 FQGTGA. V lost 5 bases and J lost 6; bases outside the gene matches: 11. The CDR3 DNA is TGTGCCAGCAGCCCTATGGGGGGGGACAGGGTCAATGAGCAGTTCTTC. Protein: CASSPMGGDRVNEQFF.

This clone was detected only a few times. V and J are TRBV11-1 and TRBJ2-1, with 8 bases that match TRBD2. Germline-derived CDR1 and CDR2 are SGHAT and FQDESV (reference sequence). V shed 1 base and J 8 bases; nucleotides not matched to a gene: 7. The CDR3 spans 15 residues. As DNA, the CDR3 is TGTGCCAGCAGCTTAGGGGAGGGACTAGTCGATGAGCAGTTCTTC. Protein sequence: CASSLGEGLVDEQFF.

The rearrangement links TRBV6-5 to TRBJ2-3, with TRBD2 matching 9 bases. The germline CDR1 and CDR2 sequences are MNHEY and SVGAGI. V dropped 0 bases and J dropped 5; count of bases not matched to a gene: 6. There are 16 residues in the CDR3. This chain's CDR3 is CASSYSSRGGVDTQYF. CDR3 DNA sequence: TGTGCCAGCAGTTACTCCTCGCGGGGGGGAGTAGATACGCAGTATTTT.

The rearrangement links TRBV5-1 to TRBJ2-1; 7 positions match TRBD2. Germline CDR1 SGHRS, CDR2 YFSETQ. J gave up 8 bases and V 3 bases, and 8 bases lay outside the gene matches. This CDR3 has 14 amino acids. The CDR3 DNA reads TGCGCCAGCAGCTACAATGCGGGAGCTGATGAGCAGTTCTTC. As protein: CASSYNAGADEQFF.

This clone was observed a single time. CDR3 in DNA: TGTGCCAGCAGGCCCCCCGGCTTGCGGCGGGAGACCCAGTACTTC. This encodes CASRPPGLRRETQYF. The chain couples TRBV28 to TRBJ2-5, with D unclear. CDR1 MDHEN and CDR2 SYDVKM come from the germline V gene. The CDR3 runs 15 residues. Trimming cost V 6 bases and J 5 bases, with 19 bases left between them. Based on the CDR3 plus reference TRBV28 and TRBJ2-5, the full variable domain is DVKVTQSSRYLVKRTGEKVFLECVQDMDHENMFWYRQDPGLGLRLIYFSYDVKMKEKGDIPEGYSVSREKKERFSLILESASTNQTSMYLCASRPPGLRRETQYFGPGTRLLVL.

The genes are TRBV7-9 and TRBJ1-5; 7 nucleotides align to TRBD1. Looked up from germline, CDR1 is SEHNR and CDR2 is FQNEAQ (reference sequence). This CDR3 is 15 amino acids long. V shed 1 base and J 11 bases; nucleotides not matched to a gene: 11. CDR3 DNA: TGTGCCAGCAGCTTAGGCGACAGGGCCCAATCGGCCCAGCATTTT. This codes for CASSLGDRAQSAQHF.

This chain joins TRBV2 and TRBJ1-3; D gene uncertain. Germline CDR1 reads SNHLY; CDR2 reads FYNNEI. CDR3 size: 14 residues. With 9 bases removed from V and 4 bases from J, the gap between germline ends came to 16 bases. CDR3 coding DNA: TGTGCCAGTCTGGATGGGCACACCGGAAACACCATATATTTT. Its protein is CASLDGHTGNTIYF. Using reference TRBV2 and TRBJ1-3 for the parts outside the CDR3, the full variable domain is EPEVTQTPSHQVTQMGQEVILRCVPISNHLYFYWYRQILGQKVEFLVSFYNNEISEKSEIFDDQFSVERPDGSNFTLKIRSTKLEDSAMYFCASLDGHTGNTIYFGEGSWLTVV.

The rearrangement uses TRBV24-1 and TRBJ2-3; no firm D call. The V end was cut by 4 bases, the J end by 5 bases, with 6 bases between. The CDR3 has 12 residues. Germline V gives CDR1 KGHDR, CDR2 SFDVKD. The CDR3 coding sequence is TGTGCCACCAGTGAAATCGGAGATACGCAGTATTTT. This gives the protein CATSEIGDTQYF.

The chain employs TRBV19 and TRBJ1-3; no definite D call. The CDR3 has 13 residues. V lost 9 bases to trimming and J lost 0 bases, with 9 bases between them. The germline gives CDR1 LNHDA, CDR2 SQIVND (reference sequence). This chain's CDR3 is CASRLYSGNTIYF. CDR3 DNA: TGTGCCAGCCGACTCTACTCTGGAAACACCATATATTTT.

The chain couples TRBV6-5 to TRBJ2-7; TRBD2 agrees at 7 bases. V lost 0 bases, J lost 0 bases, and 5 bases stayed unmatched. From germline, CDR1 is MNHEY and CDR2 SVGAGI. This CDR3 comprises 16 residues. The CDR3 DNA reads TGTGCCAGCAGTTACTCGGCTAGCGGTAGCTCCTACGAGCAGTACTTC. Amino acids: CASSYSASGSSYEQYF.

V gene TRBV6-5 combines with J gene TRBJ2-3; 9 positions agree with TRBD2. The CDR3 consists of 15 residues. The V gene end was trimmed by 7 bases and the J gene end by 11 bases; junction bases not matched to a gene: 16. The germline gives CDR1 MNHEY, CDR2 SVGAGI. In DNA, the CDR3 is TGTGCCAGCATGGGAGATGTCAAGCGGGAGGCCGGGCAGTATTTT. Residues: CASMGDVKREAGQYF.

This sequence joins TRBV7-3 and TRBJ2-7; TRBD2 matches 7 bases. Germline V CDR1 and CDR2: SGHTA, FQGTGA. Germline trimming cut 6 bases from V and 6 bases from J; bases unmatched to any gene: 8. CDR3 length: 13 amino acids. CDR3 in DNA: TGTGCCAGCAGAGAGGAGCGGGATGGCGAGCAGTACTTC. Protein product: CASREERDGEQYF.

CDR3 sequence reads: CAWSVVTTGSRNTIYF. The CDR3 DNA reads TGTGCCTGGAGTGTAGTCACCACAGGGAGTAGGAACACCATATATTTT. V gene TRBV30 combines with J gene TRBJ1-3; D perhaps matches TRBD1 (6 bases). Germline assignment: CDR1 GTSNPN and CDR2 SVGIG (reference sequence). Trimming took off 0 bases at V and 7 bases at J, with 19 bases between the two ends. This CDR3 has 16 residues.